Presented here are 10 T cell receptor beta chains from one specimen sequenced in a study of PD-1 blockade in classical Hodgkin lymphoma. TCRdb's table, derived via immunoSEQ multiplex PCR, lists solely in-frame clones and lacks some. The table records 100,000 or so clones, 90% of them present only once. The time point: cycle 4 day 1 (C4D1), after less than 7 weeks of nivolumab. Relapse after autologous stem cell transplantation occurred in every patient, and brentuximab vedotin exposure varied. Sequencing was performed on peripheral blood mononuclear cells (PBMCs), taken before the fourth cycle of nivolumab. The receptors here all came from a human donor with classical Hodgkin lymphoma.

The rearrangement joins TRBV19 to TRBJ1-5; no firm D call. The CDR3 covers 14 residues. Germline CDR1 and CDR2: LNHDA and SQIVND (reference sequence). V lost 6 bases to trimming and J lost 0 bases, with 9 bases between them. CDR3 DNA sequence: TGTGCCAGTAGAATAAATCCTAGCAATCAGCCCCAGCATTTT. Protein product: CASRINPSNQPQHF.

The chain couples TRBV2 to TRBJ2-2; the D gene is possibly TRBD1 (6 bases). The V end lost 7 bases, the J end lost 1 base, and 13 bases lay between the germline ends. The germline V gene encodes CDR1 SNHLY and CDR2 FYNNEI. The CDR3 sequence is 15 residues long. Here the CDR3 reads CASTRPGQNTGELFF. The CDR3 DNA reads TGTGCCAGCACCCGTCCGGGACAGAACACCGGGGAGCTGTTTTTT.

This clone was seen a handful of times. V gene TRBV6-1 combines with J gene TRBJ1-2; D remains ambiguous. The germline V gene has CDR1 MNHNS and CDR2 SASEGT. Trimming removed 0 bases from V and 2 bases from J, with 10 bases in between. The CDR3 has 15 amino acids. CDR3 sequence (DNA): TGTGCCAGCAGTGAAGCGAGACCGCAAAACTATGGCTACACCTTC. It translates to CASSEARPQNYGYTF.

The rearrangement joins TRBV6-5 to TRBJ2-7; D perhaps matches TRBD2 (5 bases). The germline gives CDR1 MNHEY, CDR2 SVGAGI. This CDR3 has 14 amino acids. Trimming shortened V by 5 bases and J by 7 bases, and 18 bases separated the two germline ends. Here the CDR3 DNA reads TGTGCCAGCAGTGAAGAGGGTACACAGAATGAGCAGTACTTC. It encodes CASSEEGTQNEQYF.

J is TRBJ2-3 and V is TRBV27, with a possible D match to TRBD2 (5 bases). The V gene's germline CDR1 is MNHEY and CDR2 SMNVEV (reference sequence). The CDR3 totals 15 residues. V was shortened by 4 bases and J by 0 bases, with 11 bases between the two germline ends. The CDR3 here is CASSSEGSSTDTQYF. The CDR3 DNA follows: TGTGCCAGCAGTTCAGAGGGATCTAGCACAGATACGCAGTATTTT.

This sequence joins TRBV5-4 and TRBJ2-5; 7 bases match TRBD1. V shed 4 bases, J shed 0 bases, and the junction held 3 bases outside the gene matches. The CDR3 covers 14 residues. Germline CDR1 and CDR2: SGHNT and YYREEE (reference sequence). The CDR3 loop is CASSPGTDQETQYF. CDR3 nucleotide sequence: TGTGCCAGCAGCCCGGGGACAGACCAAGAGACCCAGTACTTC. The full variable domain, rest sourced from reference TRBV5-4 and TRBJ2-5, is ETGVTQSPTHLIKTRGQQVTLRCSSQSGHNTVSWYQQALGQGPQFIFQYYREEENGRGNFPPRFSGLQFPNYSSELNVNALELDDSALYLCASSPGTDQETQYFGPGTRLLVL.

The V and J genes are TRBV29-1 and TRBJ1-2; D unresolved. The CDR3 runs 12 residues. Trimming took 4 bases from V and 7 from J, leaving 13 bases between them. CDR1 SQVTM and CDR2 ANQGSEA come from the germline V gene. The CDR3 loop reads CSVVLASGGYTF. The CDR3 DNA follows: TGCAGCGTTGTTTTAGCTTCAGGTGGCTACACCTTC. Together with reference TRBV29-1 and TRBJ1-2, the CDR3 gives the full variable domain: SAVISQKPSRDICQRGTSLTIQCQVDSQVTMMFWYRQQPGQSLTLIATANQGSEATYESGFVIDKFPISRPNLTFSTLTVSNMSPEDSSIYLCSVVLASGGYTFGSGTRLTVV.

The J gene is TRBJ1-5, the V gene TRBV15; D might be TRBD1 (6 bases). The CDR3 is made up of 15 amino acids. V shed 5 bases and J shed 3 bases, with 14 bases lying between them. Germline V lookup: CDR1 LNHNV, CDR2 YYDKDF (reference sequence). For the CDR3, the DNA is TGTGCCACCAGCTTAGACAGGCCCTTCAATCAGCCCCAGCATTTT. Protein: CATSLDRPFNQPQHF.

This sequence joins TRBV6-4 and TRBJ1-6; D not certain. The CDR3 runs 13 residues. V was shortened by 3 bases and J by 3 bases, with 3 bases between the two germline ends. Germline V CDR1 and CDR2: MRHNA, SNTAGT. Here the CDR3 DNA reads TGTGCCAGCAGTGAGCGCTATAATTCACCCCTCCACTTT. It encodes CASSERYNSPLHF.

This chain connects TRBV5-1 to TRBJ2-5, with D perhaps matching TRBD2 (6 bases). The CDR3 length is 14 residues. Looked up from germline, CDR1 is SGHRS and CDR2 is YFSETQ. Between the trimmed V and J ends, which lost 5 bases and 5 bases, there was a span of 16 bases. The CDR3 here is CASSRRGPEETQYF. The CDR3 DNA reads TGCGCCAGCAGTCGGCGGGGACCCGAGGAGACCCAGTACTTC. The full variable domain, its missing parts supplied by reference TRBV5-1 and TRBJ2-5, is KAGVTQTPRYLIKTRGQQVTLSCSPISGHRSVSWYQQTPGQGLQFLFEYFSETQRNKGNFPGRFSGRQFSNSRSEMNVSTLELGDSALYLCASSRRGPEETQYFGPGTRLLVL.